The T cell receptor beta chain under discussion was sequenced for a study of blood T cell repertoires in COVID-19. Overall study context: The United States, Italy and Spain provided the acute and convalescent COVID-19 samples. PBMCs, B-cell-depleted T cells, or T cells were the source of the cDNA or gDNA that made up the material.

Deletions cut 3 bases from V and 7 bases from J, with 21 bases between. The CDR3 covers 17 residues. CDR1 is LNHDA and CDR2 is SQIVND in the germline V gene (reference sequence). Some clones are missing from TCRdb's copy, which holds only in-frame ones; the method was immunoSEQ multiplex PCR. The data show 85,000 to 100,000 clones, about 84% seen once. The chain is built from TRBV19 and TRBJ2-2, with a possible D match to TRBD1 (6 bases). Sequencing input: peripheral blood. This clonotype originated in a human donor in a cohort sampled during active COVID-19. CDR3 nucleotide sequence: TGTGCCAGTAGTATTGGACATGGAGGAGGACAGAGCGGGGAGCTGTTTTTT. This encodes CASSIGHGGGQSGELFF.